These 28 T cell receptor beta chains originate from one sample sequenced in a study of cytomegalovirus exposure and HLA in healthy donors. PCR was performed using 60 Vbeta and 13 Jbeta primers. Only in-frame clones appear in the TCRdb table, and some are missing; sequencing was by immunoSEQ multiplex PCR. The sample yields approximately 180,000 clones, about 84% seen once. The material sequenced was PBMCs. The receptors come from a man aged 18 to 29 in good health and CMV-seronegative.

The chain carries TRBV2 and TRBJ1-5; 7 bases map to TRBD1. Germline CDR1 and CDR2: SNHLY and FYNNEI. The CDR3 sequence is 14 residues long. Trimming removed 6 bases from V and 3 bases from J; junction bases left unmatched: 5. The CDR3 here is CASRTGQLNQPQHF. The CDR3 coding sequence is TGTGCCAGCAGAACGGGACAGCTCAATCAGCCCCAGCATTTT.

The rearrangement uses TRBV18 and TRBJ2-1, with a possible D match to TRBD2 (7 bases). The length of the CDR3 is 19 residues. Germline CDR1 KGHSH, CDR2 LQKENI. The V end was cut by 0 bases, the J end by 1 base, with 19 bases between. The DNA for the CDR3 is TGTGCCAGCTCACCACCGAGGTTCGCCAGCGGGACATCCTACAATGAGCAGTTCTTC. Its protein is CASSPPRFASGTSYNEQFF. The full variable domain, rest sourced from reference TRBV18 and TRBJ2-1, is NAGVMQNPRHLVRRRGQEARLRCSPMKGHSHVYWYRQLPEEGLKFMVYLQKENIIDESGMPKERFSAEFPKEGPSILRIQQVVRGDSAAYFCASSPPRFASGTSYNEQFFGPGTRLTVL.

The V call is TRBV6-5, the J call TRBJ2-5; 11 nucleotides align to TRBD2. The trim removed 7 bases at V and 5 bases at J, leaving 9 bases unmatched. Germline CDR1 and CDR2: MNHEY and SVGAGI. The CDR3 has 15 residues. This CDR3 is CASKELAGVVETQYF. The CDR3 DNA sequence: TGTGCCAGCAAAGAACTAGCGGGAGTGGTGGAGACCCAGTACTTC.

This chain connects TRBV7-8 to TRBJ2-1; TRBD2 aligns across 9 bases. After removal of 2 bases from V and 4 bases from J, the junction contained 3 bases not matched to a gene. Germline loops: CDR1 SGHVS, CDR2 FQNEAQ. The CDR3 totals 15 residues. The CDR3 DNA reads as TGTGCCAGCAGCTTAAGGCGGGAGGGGTACAATGAGCAGTTCTTC. It is translated as CASSLRREGYNEQFF. Combining the CDR3 with reference TRBV7-8 and TRBJ2-1 gives the whole variable domain GAGVSQSPRYKVAKRGQDVALRCDPISGHVSLFWYQQALGQGPEFLTYFQNEAQLDKSGLPSDRFFAERPEGSVSTLKIQRTQQEDSAVYLCASSLRREGYNEQFFGPGTRLTVL.

This chain joins TRBV7-2 and TRBJ2-2; TRBD1 aligns across 8 bases. The CDR3 has 16 residues. Trimming removed 2 bases from V and 4 bases from J; junction bases left unmatched: 6. The germline V gene encodes CDR1 SGHTA and CDR2 FQGNSA. The CDR3 DNA sequence: TGTGCCAGCAGCTTATTCCCAGGGGGCTTCACCGGGGAGCTGTTTTTT. It is translated as CASSLFPGGFTGELFF.

This chain connects TRBV19 to TRBJ1-5; 10 nucleotides align to TRBD1. In germline, CDR1 is LNHDA, CDR2 SQIVND (reference sequence). J gave up 5 bases and V 7 bases, and 5 bases lay outside the gene matches. This CDR3 spans 14 amino acids. CDR3 nucleotides: TGTGCCAGTACCTCGGACAGGGGGGATCAGCCCCAGCATTTT. Amino acids: CASTSDRGDQPQHF.

In this sample, this clone turned up a few times. This chain links TRBV10-2 with TRBJ2-1; tentative D call: TRBD2 (5 bases). This CDR3 contains 14 residues. CDR1 and CDR2 (germline): WSHSY, SAAADI. V gave up 1 base and J gave up 9 bases, with 13 bases separating them. This CDR3 reads CASSEFKLVGEQFF. For the CDR3, the DNA is TGCGCCAGCAGTGAGTTCAAACTAGTGGGTGAGCAGTTCTTC.

The V gene is TRBV19, the J gene TRBJ1-5, with 9 positions matching TRBD1. V shed 8 bases, J shed 1 base, and the junction held 6 bases outside the gene matches. Germline CDR1 is LNHDA and CDR2 is SQIVND (reference sequence). This CDR3 has 15 amino acids. The CDR3 loop is CASAQGARSNQPQHF. The CDR3 DNA sequence: TGTGCCAGTGCACAGGGGGCAAGGAGCAATCAGCCCCAGCATTTT.

The CDR3 DNA reads as TGTGCCAGCAGCAAGGGACAGGACTCTGGAAACACCATATATTTT. It translates to CASSKGQDSGNTIYF. V is TRBV5-4 and J is TRBJ1-3; 8 bases map to TRBD1. The CDR3 is 15 amino acids. The junction had 3 bases not matched to a gene; V was cut back by 4 bases and J by 0 bases. Germline V gene data show CDR1 as SGHNT and CDR2 as YYREEE (reference sequence).

The J gene is TRBJ1-5, the V gene TRBV19, with unresolved D. This CDR3 region has 13 residues. The V and J ends lost 3 bases and 9 bases respectively, with 12 bases between them. Germline V lookup: CDR1 LNHDA, CDR2 SQIVND (reference sequence). This chain's CDR3 is CASSIGGIGPQHF. CDR3 sequence (DNA): TGTGCCAGTAGTATTGGAGGGATCGGGCCCCAGCATTTT.

This sequence joins TRBV7-8 and TRBJ1-2, with 9 bases lining up with TRBD1. Germline trimming cut 4 bases from V and 7 bases from J; bases unmatched to any gene: 7. Germline lookup yields CDR1 SGHVS and CDR2 FQNEAQ. CDR3 size: 14 residues. CDR3: CASSSRTGEGGYTF. The DNA of the CDR3 is TGTGCCAGCAGCTCCCGGACAGGGGAGGGTGGCTACACCTTC.

The chain links TRBV18 to TRBJ2-2; TRBD1 matches at 7 bases. The CDR3 length is 15 residues. Germline V gives CDR1 KGHSH, CDR2 LQKENI. Trimming cost V 0 bases and J 8 bases; bases outside gene matches: 6. In nucleotides, the CDR3 is TGTGCCAGCTCACCACCATCGACAGGGCTTGGGGAGCTGTTTTTT. It is translated as CASSPPSTGLGELFF.

The CDR3 sequence is CASSPPGQAYEQYF. The CDR3 coding sequence is TGCGCCAGCAGCCCCCCGGGACAGGCCTACGAGCAGTACTTC. The V gene is TRBV4-1, the J gene TRBJ2-5, with 8 bases identical to TRBD1. TRBJ2-7 matches the DNA end more closely, so the J call is doubtful. The CDR3 length is 14 residues. Germline V gives CDR1 MGHRA, CDR2 YSYEKL.

The chain has TRBV11-2 and TRBJ2-7; 7 positions agree with TRBD2. V lost 6 bases, J lost 3 bases, and 11 bases stayed unmatched. There are 15 residues in the CDR3. Germline V gives CDR1 SGHAT, CDR2 FQNNGV. The chain's CDR3 is CASSLGGGGLYEQYF. The CDR3 DNA is TGTGCCAGCAGTCTCGGCGGGGGAGGTCTCTACGAGCAGTACTTC.

V is TRBV18 and J is TRBJ2-7; 7 bases align to TRBD1. The CDR3 has 13 residues. V lost 3 bases to trimming and J lost 3 bases; unmatched junction nucleotides: 2. Germline CDR1 KGHSH, CDR2 LQKENI. The CDR3 loop reads CASSPPGGYEQYF. The CDR3 DNA reads as TGTGCCAGCTCACCGCCAGGGGGCTACGAGCAGTACTTC.

The chain is built from TRBV28 and TRBJ2-3, with 10 bases matching TRBD2. After removal of 6 bases from V and 0 bases from J, the junction contained 3 bases not matched to a gene. The CDR3 is 15 amino acids. The V gene's germline CDR1 is MDHEN and CDR2 SYDVKM. The DNA of the CDR3 is TGTGCCAGCAGCCTACTAGCGGGAAGCACAGATACGCAGTATTTT. It yields the protein CASSLLAGSTDTQYF. The full variable domain, in which reference TRBV28 and TRBJ2-3 provide the parts outside the CDR3, is DVKVTQSSRYLVKRTGEKVFLECVQDMDHENMFWYRQDPGLGLRLIYFSYDVKMKEKGDIPEGYSVSREKKERFSLILESASTNQTSMYLCASSLLAGSTDTQYFGPGTRLTVL.

The chain uses TRBV9 and TRBJ1-5; 9 bases are a match to TRBD1. Trimming took 4 bases from V and 8 from J; bases not matched to a gene: 4. There are 13 residues in the CDR3. Germline CDR1 SGDLS, CDR2 YYNGEE. The CDR3 sequence is CASSRTGAEPQHF. As DNA, the CDR3 is TGTGCCAGCAGCCGGACAGGGGCTGAGCCCCAGCATTTT.

This rearrangement joins TRBV2 to TRBJ1-1, with TRBD1 matching over 7 bases. The V segment lost 9 bases and the J segment 0 bases; nucleotides outside the gene matches: 4. Germline V gene sequence: CDR1 SNHLY, CDR2 FYNNEI. This CDR3 spans 13 amino acids. The DNA for the CDR3 is TGTGCCAGACAGGGGTCCATGAACACTGAAGCTTTCTTT. Its translation: CARQGSMNTEAFF.

The rearrangement joins TRBV27 to TRBJ1-1, with D possibly being TRBD1 (6 bases). This CDR3 has 14 amino acids. Trimming left V 6 bases short and J 4 bases short, with 15 bases between. Germline V gene data show CDR1 as MNHEY and CDR2 as SMNVEV (reference sequence). In DNA form, the CDR3 reads TGTGCCAGCAGACCGGACAGAGGGACCACTGAAGCTTTCTTT. It is translated as CASRPDRGTTEAFF.

The chain uses TRBV10-3 and TRBJ1-2; 8 positions match TRBD1. Trimming cost V 0 bases and J 6 bases; bases outside gene matches: 9. CDR1 and CDR2 from the germline V gene are ENHRY and SYGVKD. The CDR3 extends over 16 amino acids. The CDR3 here is CAISESTTGARHGYTF. CDR3 DNA sequence: TGTGCCATCAGTGAGTCCACGACAGGGGCAAGGCATGGCTACACCTTC.

The J gene is TRBJ2-1, the V gene TRBV9; a weak D match, TRBD1 (6 bases). CDR3 length equals 11 residues. The germline V gene has CDR1 SGDLS and CDR2 YYNGEE. V was shortened by 7 bases and J by 8 bases, with 10 bases between the two germline ends. The CDR3 sequence is CASGKGDEQFF. CDR3 bases: TGTGCCAGCGGAAAGGGGGATGAGCAGTTCTTC.

This chain links TRBV7-6 with TRBJ2-5; TRBD2 matches at 14 bases. Germline V lookup: CDR1 SGHVS, CDR2 FNYEAQ. After removal of 5 bases from V and 6 bases from J, the junction contained 11 bases not matched to a gene. There are 17 residues in the CDR3. The DNA of the CDR3 is TGTGCCAGCAGCCCCACCCCCCGGACTAGCGGGAGGAAGACCCAGTACTTC. Translation gives CASSPTPRTSGRKTQYF.

This clone was observed a single time. V and J are TRBV5-4 and TRBJ2-5; possibly TRBD2 for D (6 bases). Germline lookup yields CDR1 SGHNT and CDR2 YYREEE (reference sequence). V was clipped by 4 bases and J by 4 bases, with 20 bases between them. The CDR3 sequence is 16 residues long. DNA for the CDR3: TGTGCCAGCAGCCCAGGAGGGACTTTGAGCAGAGAGACCCAGTACTTC. Translating gives CASSPGGTLSRETQYF.

J is TRBJ1-2 and V is TRBV19; D gene uncertain. Per germline, CDR1 LNHDA and CDR2 SQIVND (reference sequence). The CDR3 is 12 amino acids. The V and J ends lost 3 bases and 4 bases respectively, with 6 bases between them. The CDR3 DNA reads TGTGCCAGTAGTATCCCGGGCTATGGCTACACCTTC. This sequence encodes CASSIPGYGYTF.

The chain has TRBV7-2 and TRBJ2-7; D gene unclear. V lost 3 bases and J 11 bases, leaving 17 bases between the germline ends. CDR1 and CDR2 from the germline V gene are SGHTA and FQGNSA. This CDR3 region has 13 residues. The CDR3 reads CASSFRPREEEYF. The CDR3 DNA follows: TGTGCCAGCAGCTTTCGTCCCCGCGAAGAGGAGTACTTC.

The gene calls are TRBV2 and TRBJ2-5; no reliable D call. Germline V gene sequence: CDR1 SNHLY, CDR2 FYNNEI. This CDR3 contains 16 residues. The V and J ends lost 6 bases and 4 bases respectively, with 21 bases between them. CDR3 amino acids: CASSPYPRGALETQYF. CDR3 bases: TGTGCCAGCAGCCCATACCCCCGCGGAGCCCTAGAGACCCAGTACTTC.

The chain has TRBV13 and TRBJ2-7; 7 bases match TRBD1. Germline V gene data show CDR1 as PRHDT and CDR2 as FYEKMQ (reference sequence). The CDR3 runs to 16 residues. The V and J ends lost 3 bases and 0 bases, in that order; junction bases with no gene match: 8. As DNA, the CDR3 is TGTGCCAGCAGCTTTACACGTGGGGACAGCTCCTACGAGCAGTACTTC. This sequence encodes CASSFTRGDSSYEQYF.

The rearrangement joins TRBV7-2 to TRBJ1-2, with D unresolved. The V gene lost 4 bases and the J gene lost 5 bases, with 11 bases spanning the gap. Germline CDR1 and CDR2: SGHTA and FQGNSA. The CDR3 runs to 13 residues. The CDR3 nucleotides are TGTGCCAGCAGCTACACCGCGGAGTATGGCTACACCTTC. Protein sequence: CASSYTAEYGYTF.